This is a list of T cell receptor beta chains from one sample in a study of T cell responses to AZD1222 COVID-19 vaccine. Using immunoSEQ multiplex PCR, the repertoire was profiled, and TCRdb retains in-frame clones only, with some absent. This table holds just over 150,000 clones, 70% to 90% found once. The source was peripheral blood, collected after recovery from COVID-19. The source of these receptors is an adult who had recovered from COVID-19. Each CDR3 is given with its conserved first and last residue. D genes are given only for firm matches. For some rows the clone size is stated as once, few or many, or as a class when expanded; others skip it.

j_call | clone_size | d_call | v_call | cdr3_nt | cdr3_aa
TRBJ2-1 | few | TRBD2 | TRBV24-1 | TGTGCCACCAGTGATTTGCGGACTAGCGGGAGGGCAAATGAGCAGTTCTTC | CATSDLRTSGRANEQFF
TRBJ2-7 | . | . | TRBV9 | TGTGCCAGCGAACAGGGAGACGGCTACGAGCAGTACTTC | CASEQGDGYEQYF
TRBJ2-5 | . | . | TRBV11-2 | TGTGCCAGCACTCCCCGGAGGCTGGAGACCCAGTACTTC | CASTPRRLETQYF
TRBJ2-3 | . | TRBD2 | TRBV5-1 | TGCGCCAGCAGCTTCGGGGGGGCTGGCACAGATACGCAGTATTTT | CASSFGGAGTDTQYF
TRBJ2-7 | . | TRBD1 | TRBV4-2 | TGTGCCAGCAGGCAGGGACAGGGAGGCGAGCAGTACTTC | CASRQGQGGEQYF
TRBJ1-1 | . | TRBD1 | TRBV6-6 | TGTGCCAGCAGCCCAGGGGGGGACACTGAAGCTTTCTTT | CASSPGGDTEAFF
TRBJ2-7 | . | . | TRBV28 | TGTGCCAGCAACCTGGGGGTAGGGGCCACCTACGAGCAGTACTTC | CASNLGVGATYEQYF
TRBJ1-1 | . | . | TRBV4-3 | TGCGCCAGCAGCCAAGAGGTCCTGAACACTGAAGCTTTCTTT | CASSQEVLNTEAFF
TRBJ1-1 | once | TRBD1 | TRBV6-5 | TGTGCCAGTCTCCGGACAGGGCGGGCGACTGAAGCTTTCTTT | CASLRTGRATEAFF
TRBJ2-7 | . | TRBD1 | TRBV7-3 | TGTGCCAGCAGCTTATTGGTTCCTGTCCCGGGACAGCCGAACTCCTACGAGCAGTACTTC | CASSLLVPVPGQPNSYEQYF
TRBJ2-7 | . | TRBD1 | TRBV19 | TGTGCCAGTAGTATGGCCGGGACAGGTTCCTACGAGCAGTACTTC | CASSMAGTGSYEQYF
TRBJ2-7 | . | TRBD2 | TRBV4-1 | TGCGCCAGCAGCCCCTTAGCGGGGGTGAGCTACGAGCAGTACTTC | CASSPLAGVSYEQYF
TRBJ1-2 | . | TRBD1 | TRBV5-6 | TGTGCCAGCAGCTTGTCCGGGACAGACTATGGCTACACCTTC | CASSLSGTDYGYTF
TRBJ2-1 | . | TRBD2 | TRBV3-1/TRBV3-2 | TGTGCCAGCAGCCCGGGACTAGCGGGGAGCTCCTACAATGAGCAGTTCTTC | CASSPGLAGSSYNEQFF
TRBJ2-7 | . | . | TRBV15 | TGTGCCACCAGCAGAGAAGGGACGTTTGTAAGGGAGCAGTACTTC | CATSREGTFVREQYF
TRBJ2-1 | . | TRBD1 | TRBV7-3 | TGTGCCAGCAGCCCGGACAGGGCTTCCTACAATGAGCAGTTCTTC | CASSPDRASYNEQFF
TRBJ1-4 | . | . | TRBV11-2 | TGTGCCAGCAGCTTATTCCCTAATGAAAAACTGTTTTTT | CASSLFPNEKLFF
TRBJ1-6 | . | . | TRBV4-3 | TGCGCCAGCAGCCAGACCTCCAGCGAAAATTCACCCCTCCACTTT | CASSQTSSENSPLHF
TRBJ1-2 | . | . | TRBV28 | TGTGCCAGCAGTTCTTCCGGTGGCTACACCTTC | CASSSSGGYTF
TRBJ2-7 | few | . | TRBV29-1 | TGCAGCGTTGGGCGGACAGACGAGCAGTACTTC | CSVGRTDEQYF
TRBJ2-5 | . | TRBD2 | TRBV7-8 | TGTGCCAGCAGCTTAAGAGCGGGAGAAATCCGGACCCAGTACTTC | CASSLRAGEIRTQYF
TRBJ1-3 | . | . | TRBV5-1 | TGCGCCAGCAGCTTGGTCCCTACGACAGGCTCTGGAAACACCATATATTTT | CASSLVPTTGSGNTIYF
TRBJ2-7 | . | . | TRBV11-2 | TGTGCCAGCAGCTTAGAACGGGGTCGGCCAGGGGAAGACGAGCAGTACTTC | CASSLERGRPGEDEQYF
TRBJ2-7 | . | TRBD2 | TRBV29-1 | TGCAGCGTTGAACTAGCGGGAGCGGAGGAGCAGTACTTC | CSVELAGAEEQYF
TRBJ2-1 | . | TRBD2 | TRBV7-6 | TGTGCCAGCAGCCCCCCATCGCTAGCGGGAGCTAGCAATGAGCAGTTCTTC | CASSPPSLAGASNEQFF
TRBJ1-2 | . | . | TRBV6-5 | TGTGCCAGCAGTTCCCAGGGGAGTCCGATCTATGGCTACACCTTC | CASSSQGSPIYGYTF
TRBJ2-3 | . | TRBD2 | TRBV6-5 | TGTGCCAGCAGTTACTCGAACGGGGGGACAGATACGCAGTATTTT | CASSYSNGGTDTQYF
TRBJ1-5 | . | TRBD1 | TRBV28 | TGTGCCAGCAGTCCACTAATTTTAACAGGGGATCAGCCCCAGCATTTT | CASSPLILTGDQPQHF
TRBJ1-6 | . | . | TRBV7-3 | TGTGCCAGCAGCGAGGGGAGCTCCTATAATTCACCCCTCCACTTT | CASSEGSSYNSPLHF
TRBJ2-2 | . | TRBD2 | TRBV28 | TGTGCCAGCAGTTTCCCCGGGGGGGCCGGGGAGCTGTTTTTT | CASSFPGGAGELFF
TRBJ2-7 | few | TRBD1 | TRBV19 | TGTGCCAGTAGTGCCCAGGGGGCTCCTTCCTACGAGCAGTACTTC | CASSAQGAPSYEQYF
TRBJ1-3 | . | . | TRBV27 | TGTGCCAGCAGTTACGGGGGTATTGGAAACACCATATATTTT | CASSYGGIGNTIYF
TRBJ1-5 | . | . | TRBV18 | TGTGCCAGCTCACATACTGACAGAAGCAATCAGCCCCAGCATTTT | CASSHTDRSNQPQHF
TRBJ2-3 | . | . | TRBV7-3 | TGTGCCAGCAGCTCCGAGGGGTGGGATACGCAGTATTTT | CASSSEGWDTQYF
TRBJ1-6 | . | . | TRBV25-1 | TGTGCCAGCAGGGGGGCAGGGGAGAACTCACCCCTCCACTTT | CASRGAGENSPLHF
TRBJ2-2 | . | TRBD1 | TRBV7-3 | TGTGCCAGCAGCTTTCAGACAGGGTTGGCCGGGGAGCTGTTTTTT | CASSFQTGLAGELFF
TRBJ2-1 | . | TRBD1 | TRBV5-1 | TGCGCCAGCAGCTTGACAGGGGGCGAATACAATGAGCAGTTCTTC | CASSLTGGEYNEQFF
TRBJ2-5 | . | . | TRBV5-4 | TGTGCCAGCAGCCCCCTACCGCGAGGAGGGAATAAAGAGACCCAGTACTTC | CASSPLPRGGNKETQYF
TRBJ2-1 | . | TRBD2 | TRBV6-6 | TGTGCCAGCAAACTTAGCGGGAGTGACCCCAATGAGCAGTTCTTC | CASKLSGSDPNEQFF
TRBJ1-5 | . | TRBD1 | TRBV4-3 | TGCGCCAGCAGCCAAGAACCAGGGGGTTTTTGGCCCCAGCATTTT | CASSQEPGGFWPQHF
TRBJ1-3 | . | TRBD1 | TRBV29-1 | TGCAGCGTTGAAGACAGGGGGACTGGAAACACCATATATTTT | CSVEDRGTGNTIYF
TRBJ1-1 | . | . | TRBV9 | TGTGCCAGCAGCCCAGAGGGGGGTAGTAACACTGAAGCTTTCTTT | CASSPEGGSNTEAFF